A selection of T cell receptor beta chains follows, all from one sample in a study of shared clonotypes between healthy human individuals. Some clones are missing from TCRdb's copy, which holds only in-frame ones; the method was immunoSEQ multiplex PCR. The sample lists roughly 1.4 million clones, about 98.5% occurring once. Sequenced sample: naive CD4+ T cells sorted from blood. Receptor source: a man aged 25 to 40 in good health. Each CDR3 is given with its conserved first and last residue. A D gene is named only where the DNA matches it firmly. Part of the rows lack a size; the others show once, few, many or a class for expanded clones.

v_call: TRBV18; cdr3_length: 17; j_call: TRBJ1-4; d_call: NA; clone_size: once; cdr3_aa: CASSPPWTVSTNEKLFF; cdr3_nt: TGTGCCAGCTCACCACCCTGGACAGTCTCAACTAATGAAAAACTGTTTTTT
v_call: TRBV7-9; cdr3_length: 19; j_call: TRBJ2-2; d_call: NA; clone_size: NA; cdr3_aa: CASSHPGEAPGGATGELFF; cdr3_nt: TGTGCCAGCAGCCACCCCGGCGAGGCTCCAGGAGGTGCCACCGGGGAGCTGTTTTTT
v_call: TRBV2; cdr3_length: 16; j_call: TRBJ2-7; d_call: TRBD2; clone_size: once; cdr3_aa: CASSGGVAGDLYEQYF; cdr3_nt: TGTGCCAGCAGTGGAGGGGTAGCGGGAGACCTTTACGAGCAGTACTTC
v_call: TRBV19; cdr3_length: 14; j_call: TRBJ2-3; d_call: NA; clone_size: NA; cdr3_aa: CASKSTGTTDTQYF; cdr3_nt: TGTGCCAGTAAGTCAACGGGGACCACAGATACGCAGTATTTT
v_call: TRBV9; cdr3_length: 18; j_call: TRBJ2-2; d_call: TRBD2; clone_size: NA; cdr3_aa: CASSVATAGGPGTGELFF; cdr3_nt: TGTGCCAGCAGCGTAGCTACAGCGGGAGGGCCTGGCACCGGGGAGCTGTTTTTT
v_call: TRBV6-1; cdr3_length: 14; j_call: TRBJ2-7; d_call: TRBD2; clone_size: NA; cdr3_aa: CASSERGATYEQYF; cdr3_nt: TGTGCCAGCAGTGAGCGGGGGGCGACCTACGAGCAGTACTTC
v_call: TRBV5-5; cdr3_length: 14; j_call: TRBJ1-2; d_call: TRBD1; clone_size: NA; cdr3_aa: CASSTGQGISGYTF; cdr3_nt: TGTGCCAGCAGCACGGGACAGGGGATCTCTGGCTACACCTTC
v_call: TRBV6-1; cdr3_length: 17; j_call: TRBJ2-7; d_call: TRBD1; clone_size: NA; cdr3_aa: CASSEAPDRVRLHEQYF; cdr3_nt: TGTGCCAGCAGTGAAGCGCCGGACAGGGTTAGACTCCACGAGCAGTACTTC
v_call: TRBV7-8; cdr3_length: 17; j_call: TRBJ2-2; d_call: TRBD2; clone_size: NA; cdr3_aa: CASSLLLAGAGTGELFF; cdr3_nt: TGTGCCAGCAGCTTGTTACTAGCGGGAGCCGGAACCGGGGAGCTGTTTTTT
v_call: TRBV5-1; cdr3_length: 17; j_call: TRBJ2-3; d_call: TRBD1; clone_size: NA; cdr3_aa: CASSQGQGGLGTDTQYF; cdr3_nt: TGCGCCAGCAGCCAGGGACAGGGAGGGTTGGGCACAGATACGCAGTATTTT
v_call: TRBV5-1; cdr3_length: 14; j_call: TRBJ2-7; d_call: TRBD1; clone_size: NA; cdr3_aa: CASSSGQGFGEQYF; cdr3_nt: TGCGCCAGCAGCTCGGGACAGGGGTTTGGCGAGCAGTACTTC
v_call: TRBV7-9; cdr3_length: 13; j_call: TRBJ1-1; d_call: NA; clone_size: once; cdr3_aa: CASSLDGETEAFF; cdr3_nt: TGTGCCAGCAGCTTAGATGGGGAAACTGAAGCTTTCTTT
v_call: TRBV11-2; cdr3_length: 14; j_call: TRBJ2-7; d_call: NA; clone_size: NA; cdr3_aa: CASSLFQYSYEQYF; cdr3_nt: TGTGCCAGCAGCTTATTCCAGTACTCCTACGAGCAGTACTTC
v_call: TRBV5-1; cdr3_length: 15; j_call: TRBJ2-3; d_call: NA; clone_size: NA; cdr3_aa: CASSPMDSPPDTQYF; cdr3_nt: TGCGCCAGCAGCCCGATGGACTCGCCGCCAGATACGCAGTATTTT
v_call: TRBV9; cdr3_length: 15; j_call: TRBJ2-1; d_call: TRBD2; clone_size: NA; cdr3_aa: CASSRTSGRSNEQFF; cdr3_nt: TGTGCCAGCAGTAGGACTAGCGGGAGGTCCAATGAGCAGTTCTTC
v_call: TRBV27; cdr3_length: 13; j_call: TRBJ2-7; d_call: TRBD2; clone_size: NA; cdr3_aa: CASSTWDYAEQYF; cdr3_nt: TGTGCCAGCAGTACCTGGGACTACGCCGAGCAGTACTTC
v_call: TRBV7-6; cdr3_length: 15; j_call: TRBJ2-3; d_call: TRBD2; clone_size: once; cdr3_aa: CASSLVAGGRDTQYF; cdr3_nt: TGTGCCAGCAGCTTAGTCGCGGGGGGAAGAGATACGCAGTATTTT
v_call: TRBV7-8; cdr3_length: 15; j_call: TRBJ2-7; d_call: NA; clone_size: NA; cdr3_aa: CASSFNTESSYEQYF; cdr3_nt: TGTGCCAGCAGCTTTAACACCGAGAGCTCCTACGAGCAGTACTTC
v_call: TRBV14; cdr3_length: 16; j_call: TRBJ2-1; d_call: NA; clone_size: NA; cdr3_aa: CASSQTELTGNNEQFF; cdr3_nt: TGTGCCAGCAGCCAAACCGAATTAACAGGGAACAATGAGCAGTTCTTC
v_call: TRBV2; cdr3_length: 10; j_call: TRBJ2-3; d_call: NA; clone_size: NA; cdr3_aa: CASSAGTQYF; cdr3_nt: TGTGCCAGCAGTGCGGGTACGCAGTATTTT
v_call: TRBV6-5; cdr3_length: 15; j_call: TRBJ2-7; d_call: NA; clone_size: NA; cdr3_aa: CASILAPGALYEQYF; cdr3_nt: TGTGCCAGCATCCTGGCCCCGGGGGCGCTCTACGAGCAGTACTTC
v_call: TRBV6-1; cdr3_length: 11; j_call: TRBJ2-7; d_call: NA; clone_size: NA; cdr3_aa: CASSPLWEQYF; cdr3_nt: TGTGCCAGCAGTCCCCTATGGGAGCAGTACTTC
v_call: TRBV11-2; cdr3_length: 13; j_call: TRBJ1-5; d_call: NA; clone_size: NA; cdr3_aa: CASSRTRDQPQHF; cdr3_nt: TGTGCCAGCTCGCGGACCAGGGATCAGCCCCAGCATTTT